Below are 21 T cell receptor beta chains sequenced from a single sample in a study of cytomegalovirus exposure and HLA in healthy donors. Use of 60 Vbeta and 13 Jbeta primers characterized the PCR. Here immunoSEQ multiplex PCR was the method, and the copy in TCRdb shows in-frame clones only, minus some. Of approximately 85,000 clones listed, nearly 80% were seen once; the top ten hold 20% to 30%. The sequencing sample was made of PBMCs. The receptors here all came from a woman aged 45-65 years in good health and CMV-seropositive.

There are a few counts of this clone. The CDR3, as DNA: TGTGCCAGCAGTGAAGAGGAGTCCGGGGAGCTGTTTTTT. The encoded protein is CASSEEESGELFF. The chain uses TRBV6-4 and TRBJ2-2; D is unclear. This CDR3 region has 13 residues. Germline V gene lookup returns CDR1 MRHNA and CDR2 SNTAGT. Trimming cost V 3 bases and J 6 bases, with 8 bases left between them.

This chain connects TRBV6-5 to TRBJ2-7; TRBD1 agrees at 7 bases. Per the germline V gene, CDR1 is MNHEY and CDR2 is SVGAGI. V trimming: 4 bases; J trimming: 3 bases; junction bases outside the gene matches: 6. The CDR3 runs 14 residues. The CDR3 region has the DNA TGTGCCAGCAGTTGGGGACAGCACTACTACGAGCAGTACTTC. The encoded protein is CASSWGQHYYEQYF.

This chain links TRBV23-1 with TRBJ1-6; D call uncertain. TRBV23-1 is labeled an ORF, and its function is uncertain. Deletions cut 8 bases from V and 7 bases from J, with 9 bases between. The CDR3 has 12 residues. Here the CDR3 reads CASRTRNSPLHF. CDR3 bases: TGCGCCAGCCGAACTAGGAATTCACCCCTCCACTTT.

V is TRBV6-6 and J is TRBJ2-7; possibly TRBD1 for D (5 bases). The germline V gene encodes CDR1 MNHNY and CDR2 SVGAGI (reference sequence). This CDR3 region has 11 residues. Trimming stripped 5 bases from V and 3 bases from J, with 5 bases between. DNA for the CDR3: TGTGCCAGCAGTGACAGCTACGAGCAGTACGTC. Its protein is CASSDSYEQYV.

This rearrangement joins TRBV11-2 to TRBJ1-1; 7 bases are shared with TRBD1. Germline V gene lookup returns CDR1 SGHAT and CDR2 FQNNGV. Trimming cost V 6 bases and J 6 bases; bases outside gene matches: 7. This CDR3 region has 13 residues. The CDR3 DNA reads as TGTGCCAGCAGTAAAGGACAGGCCGCTGAAGCTTTCTTT. It translates to CASSKGQAAEAFF.

The chain links TRBV20-1 to TRBJ2-5; D gene unclear. There are 11 residues in the CDR3. Deletions cut 4 bases from V and 1 base from J, with 4 bases between. The germline V gene has CDR1 DFQATT and CDR2 SNEGSKA (reference sequence). CDR3 DNA: TGCAGTGCTACTGTCCAAGAGACCCAGTACTTC. Protein sequence: CSATVQETQYF.

This clone was observed a handful of times. This chain uses TRBV7-2 with TRBJ2-5, with TRBD2 as a possible D gene (5 bases). CDR1 and CDR2 (germline): SGHTA, FQGNSA. V lost 0 bases to trimming and J lost 3 bases, with 8 bases between them. The CDR3 covers 14 residues. CDR3 bases: TGTGCCAGCAGCTTAGCGTCTAGCAAAGAGACCCAGTACTTC. Its translation is CASSLASSKETQYF.

This chain joins TRBV5-1 and TRBJ1-1; weak D call: TRBD1 (6 bases). Trimming took 2 bases from V and 2 from J, leaving 10 bases between them. Germline V gene sequence: CDR1 SGHRS, CDR2 YFSETQ. The CDR3 is 14 amino acids. The CDR3 is CASSLQGRNTEAFF. DNA for the CDR3: TGCGCCAGCAGCTTACAGGGTCGAAACACTGAAGCTTTCTTT.

The V and J genes are TRBV6-5 and TRBJ1-2; 9 nucleotides line up with TRBD1. The germline V gene has CDR1 MNHEY and CDR2 SVGAGI. There are 15 residues in the CDR3. V dropped 5 bases and J dropped 4; count of bases not matched to a gene: 8. CDR3 DNA: TGTGCCAGCAGTGCAACAGGGGGCGCGGGCTATGGCTACACCTTC. This gives the protein CASSATGGAGYGYTF.

To note about this clone: This CDR3 is also generated by other DNA sequences in the sample. This chain links TRBV19 with TRBJ2-3; 12 bases line up with TRBD1. Looked up from germline, CDR1 is LNHDA and CDR2 is SQIVND (reference sequence). Germline trimming cut 3 bases from V and 5 bases from J; bases unmatched to any gene: 9. This CDR3 contains 17 residues. CDR3 DNA sequence: TGTGCCAGTAGTATCCCGCCCGGGACAGGGGGCGGAGATACGCAGTATTTT. This translates into CASSIPPGTGGGDTQYF. Using reference TRBV19 and TRBJ2-3 for the parts outside the CDR3, the full variable domain is DGGITQSPKYLFRKEGQNVTLSCEQNLNHDAMYWYRQDPGQGLRLIYYSQIVNDFQKGDIAEGYSVSREKKESFPLTVTSAQKNPTAFYLCASSIPPGTGGGDTQYFGPGTRLTVL.

This chain links TRBV6-5 with TRBJ2-2, with 12 bases matching TRBD2. CDR3 length equals 15 residues. V shed 6 bases and J 3 bases; nucleotides not matched to a gene: 2. In germline, CDR1 is MNHEY, CDR2 SVGAGI. CDR3 region: CASRGLAGDTGELFF. CDR3 sequence (DNA): TGTGCCAGCAGGGGACTAGCGGGTGACACCGGGGAGCTGTTTTTT.

This clone has only one observation. The V gene is TRBV15, the J gene TRBJ1-1, with D perhaps TRBD1 (5 bases). V shed 0 bases and J shed 4 bases, with 12 bases lying between them. Germline V CDR1 and CDR2: LNHNV, YYDKDF (reference sequence). The CDR3 loop spans 15 amino acids. This chain's CDR3 is CATSRDRVWGTEAFF. The CDR3 DNA follows: TGTGCCACCAGCAGAGACAGGGTTTGGGGCACTGAAGCTTTCTTT.

V gene TRBV27 combines with J gene TRBJ2-7; 9 positions match TRBD1. The ends lost 8 bases at V and 2 bases at J; junction bases unmatched: 1. Germline CDR1 MNHEY, CDR2 SMNVEV (reference sequence). There are 12 residues in the CDR3. The CDR3 DNA sequence: TGTGCCAGCGGGACAGGGCCCTACGAGCAGTACTTC. As protein: CASGTGPYEQYF.

The chain recombines TRBV7-6 with TRBJ2-6, with a possible D match to TRBD2 (7 bases). This CDR3 is 16 amino acids long. Germline assignment: CDR1 SGHVS and CDR2 FNYEAQ. Trimming pared 3 bases from V and 0 bases from J, leaving 9 bases between. CDR3 residues: CASSLRGGSGANVLTF. CDR3 sequence (DNA): TGTGCCAGCAGCTTGAGGGGGGGCTCTGGGGCCAACGTCCTGACTTTC.

This rearrangement joins TRBV7-8 to TRBJ2-5; D remains unclear. V was trimmed by 8 bases and J by 4 bases, leaving 17 bases between them. From germline, CDR1 is SGHVS and CDR2 FQNEAQ. The CDR3 has 14 residues. CDR3 sequence (DNA): TGTGCCAGCGTCCCCGGCAGGCCCCCAGAGACCCAGTACTTC. Amino acids: CASVPGRPPETQYF.

J is TRBJ2-1 and V is TRBV5-3; 13 bases agree with TRBD2. TRBV5-3 has ORF status, its function being uncertain. Trimming cost V 3 bases and J 0 bases; bases outside gene matches: 3. The CDR3 covers 17 residues. For the CDR3, the DNA is TGTGCCAGAAGCTGGGGGACTAGCGGGATCTCCTACAATGAGCAGTTCTTC. This encodes CARSWGTSGISYNEQFF.

In DNA form, the CDR3 reads TGTGCCATCAAGCAGGGACTGGATTATAATTCACCCCTCCACTTT. Translation: CAIKQGLDYNSPLHF. The rearrangement joins TRBV10-3 to TRBJ1-6; perhaps TRBD1 as D (5 bases). Trimming cost V 7 bases and J 4 bases, with 14 bases left between them. The CDR3 runs to 15 residues. Looked up from germline, CDR1 is ENHRY and CDR2 is SYGVKD.

This clone came up a few times. V is TRBV6-5 and J is TRBJ2-3, with 9 positions matching TRBD1. This CDR3 contains 15 residues. Per the germline V gene, CDR1 is MNHEY and CDR2 is SVGAGI. With V trimmed by 6 bases and J by 1 base, 5 bases remained unmatched. This chain's CDR3 is CASRNWDRGTDTQYF. Here the CDR3 DNA reads TGTGCCAGCAGGAACTGGGACAGGGGCACAGATACGCAGTATTTT.

This sequence joins TRBV5-1 and TRBJ2-2, with a tentative D call TRBD1 (6 bases). The CDR3 length is 15 residues. Germline V lookup: CDR1 SGHRS, CDR2 YFSETQ. V lost 5 bases and J lost 8, with 19 bases in between. The CDR3 region is CASSLYQQGSGELFF. CDR3 nucleotide sequence: TGCGCCAGCAGTTTATATCAACAGGGATCAGGGGAGCTGTTTTTT.

This chain connects TRBV5-1 to TRBJ1-4, with TRBD1 as a possible D gene (5 bases). The ends were cut back, 4 bases at V and 8 bases at J, with 18 bases in the middle. This CDR3 contains 15 residues. CDR1 is SGHRS, CDR2 YFSETQ, per germline. CDR3 protein: CASSLQGARGEKLFF. CDR3 nucleotide sequence: TGCGCCAGCAGCCTACAAGGGGCTCGAGGCGAAAAACTGTTTTTT.

The chain recombines TRBV2 with TRBJ2-5, with 11 bases identical to TRBD2. V was clipped by 7 bases and J by 3 bases; unmatched bases: 7. The germline V gene has CDR1 SNHLY and CDR2 FYNNEI. The CDR3 totals 15 residues. The CDR3 reads CASIKLAGVKETQYF. CDR3 in DNA: TGTGCCAGCATTAAACTAGCGGGAGTTAAAGAGACCCAGTACTTC.